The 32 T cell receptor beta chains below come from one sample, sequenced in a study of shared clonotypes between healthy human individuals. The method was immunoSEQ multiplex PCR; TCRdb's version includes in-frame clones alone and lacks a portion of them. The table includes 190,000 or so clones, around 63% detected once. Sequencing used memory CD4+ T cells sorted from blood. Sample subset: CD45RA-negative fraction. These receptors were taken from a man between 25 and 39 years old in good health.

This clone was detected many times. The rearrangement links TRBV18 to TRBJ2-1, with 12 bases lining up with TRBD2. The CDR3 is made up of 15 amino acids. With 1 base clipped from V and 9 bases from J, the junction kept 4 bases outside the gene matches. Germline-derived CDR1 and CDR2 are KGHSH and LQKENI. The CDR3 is CASSPQPSGRAEQFF. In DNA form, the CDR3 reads TGTGCCAGCTCACCACAGCCTAGCGGGAGGGCTGAGCAGTTCTTC.

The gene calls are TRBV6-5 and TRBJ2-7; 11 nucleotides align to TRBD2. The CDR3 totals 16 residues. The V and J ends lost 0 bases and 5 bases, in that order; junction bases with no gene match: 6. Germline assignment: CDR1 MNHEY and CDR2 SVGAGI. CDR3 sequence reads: CASSYSISSGRHEQYF. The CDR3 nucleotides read TGTGCCAGCAGTTACTCGATTTCTAGCGGGAGGCACGAGCAGTACTTC.

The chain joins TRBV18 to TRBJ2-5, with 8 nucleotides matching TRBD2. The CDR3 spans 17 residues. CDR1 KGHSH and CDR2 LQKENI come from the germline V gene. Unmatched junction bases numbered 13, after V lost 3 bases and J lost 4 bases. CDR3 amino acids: CASSPPAGGLSAETQYF. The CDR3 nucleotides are TGTGCCAGCTCACCGCCGGCGGGGGGCTTGTCGGCAGAGACCCAGTACTTC.

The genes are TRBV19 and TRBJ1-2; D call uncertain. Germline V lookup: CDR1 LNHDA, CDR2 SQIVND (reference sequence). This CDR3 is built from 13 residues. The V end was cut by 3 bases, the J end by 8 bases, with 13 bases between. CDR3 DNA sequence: TGTGCCAGTAGTATGTTACAGCTCCGGGGCTACACCTTC. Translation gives CASSMLQLRGYTF. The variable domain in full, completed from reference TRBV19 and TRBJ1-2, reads DGGITQSPKYLFRKEGQNVTLSCEQNLNHDAMYWYRQDPGQGLRLIYYSQIVNDFQKGDIAEGYSVSREKKESFPLTVTSAQKNPTAFYLCASSMLQLRGYTFGSGTRLTVV.

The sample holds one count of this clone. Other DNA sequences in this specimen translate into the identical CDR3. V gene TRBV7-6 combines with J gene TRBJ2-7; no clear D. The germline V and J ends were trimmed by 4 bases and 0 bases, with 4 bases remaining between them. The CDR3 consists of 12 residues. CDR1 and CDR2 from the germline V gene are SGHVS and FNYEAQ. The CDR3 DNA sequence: TGTGCCAGCAGCTCCAGCTCCTACGAGCAGTACTTC. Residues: CASSSSSYEQYF.

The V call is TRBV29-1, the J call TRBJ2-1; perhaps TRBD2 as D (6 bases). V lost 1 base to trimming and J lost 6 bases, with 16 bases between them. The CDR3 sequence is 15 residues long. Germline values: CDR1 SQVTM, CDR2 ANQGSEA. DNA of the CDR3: TGCAGCGTTGAAGGAAGGCTAGCGTCGTCCAATGAGCAGTTCTTC. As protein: CSVEGRLASSNEQFF.

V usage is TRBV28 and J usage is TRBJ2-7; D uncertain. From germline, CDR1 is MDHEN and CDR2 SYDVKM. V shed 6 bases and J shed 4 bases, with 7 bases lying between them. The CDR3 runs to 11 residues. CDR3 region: CASRSTYEQYF. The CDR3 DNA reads TGTGCCAGCAGGTCGACGTACGAGCAGTACTTC.

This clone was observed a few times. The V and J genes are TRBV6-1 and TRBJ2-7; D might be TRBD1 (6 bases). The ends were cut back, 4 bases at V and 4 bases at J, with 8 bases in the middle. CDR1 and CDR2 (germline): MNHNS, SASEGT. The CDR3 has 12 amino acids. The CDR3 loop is CASSGQVYEQYF. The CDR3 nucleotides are TGTGCCAGCAGTGGACAGGTTTACGAGCAGTACTTC.

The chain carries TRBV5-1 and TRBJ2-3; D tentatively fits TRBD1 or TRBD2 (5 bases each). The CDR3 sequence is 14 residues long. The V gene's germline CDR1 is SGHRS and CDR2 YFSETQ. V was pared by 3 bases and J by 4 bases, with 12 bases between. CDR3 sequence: CASSWTGTADTQYF. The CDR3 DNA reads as TGCGCCAGCAGCTGGACTGGGACGGCAGATACGCAGTATTTT.

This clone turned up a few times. CDR3 in DNA: TGTGCCAGCAGTTTACTTGGACAGGGATACGAGCAGTACTTC. Translating it yields CASSLLGQGYEQYF. V usage is TRBV28 and J usage is TRBJ2-7; 8 bases map to TRBD1. This CDR3 has 14 amino acids. Unmatched junction bases numbered 4, after V lost 2 bases and J lost 4 bases. Germline assignment: CDR1 MDHEN and CDR2 SYDVKM.

CDR3 in DNA: TGTGCCAGCAGCATACAGGGTTACATATCAGATACGCAGTATTTT. This sequence encodes CASSIQGYISDTQYF. The V call is TRBV5-4, the J call TRBJ2-3, with D possibly being TRBD1 (6 bases). Germline CDR1 is SGHNT and CDR2 is YYREEE (reference sequence). V lost 4 bases and J 4 bases, leaving 16 bases between the germline ends. This CDR3 is 15 amino acids long.

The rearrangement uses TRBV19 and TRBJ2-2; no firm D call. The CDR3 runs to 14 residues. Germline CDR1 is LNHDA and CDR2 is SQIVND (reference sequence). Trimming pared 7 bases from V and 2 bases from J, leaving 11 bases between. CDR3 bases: TGTGCCAGTAATCGGCAGCCAAACACCGGGGAGCTGTTTTTT. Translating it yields CASNRQPNTGELFF.

CDR3 in amino acids: CASSLRGIDEQYF. CDR3 nucleotides: TGTGCCAGCAGCTTACGGGGAATCGACGAGCAGTACTTC. The J gene is TRBJ2-7, the V gene TRBV7-8; TRBD2 is a possible D gene (5 bases). The ends were cut back, 2 bases at V and 5 bases at J, with 10 bases in the middle. This CDR3 comprises 13 residues. In germline, CDR1 is SGHVS, CDR2 FQNEAQ.

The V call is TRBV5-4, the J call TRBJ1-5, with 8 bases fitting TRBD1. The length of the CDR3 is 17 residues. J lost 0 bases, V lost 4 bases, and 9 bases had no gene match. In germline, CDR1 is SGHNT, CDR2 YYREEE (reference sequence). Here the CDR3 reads CASSTQGTGISNQPQHF. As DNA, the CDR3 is TGTGCCAGCAGCACCCAAGGGACAGGCATTAGCAATCAGCCCCAGCATTTT.

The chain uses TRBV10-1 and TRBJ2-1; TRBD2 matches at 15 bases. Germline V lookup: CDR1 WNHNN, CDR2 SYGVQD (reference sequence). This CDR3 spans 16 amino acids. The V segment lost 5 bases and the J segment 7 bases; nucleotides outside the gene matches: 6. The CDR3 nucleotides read TGCGCCAGCAGTCCGGGACTAGCGGGAGGAGGGAATGAGCAGTTCTTC. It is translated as CASSPGLAGGGNEQFF.

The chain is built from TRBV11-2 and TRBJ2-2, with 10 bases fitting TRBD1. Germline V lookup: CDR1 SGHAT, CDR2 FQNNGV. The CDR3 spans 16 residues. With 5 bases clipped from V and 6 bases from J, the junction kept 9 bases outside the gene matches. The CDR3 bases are TGTGCCAGCAGCACATACCGGGACAGGGGCCCCGGGGAGCTGTTTTTT. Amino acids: CASSTYRDRGPGELFF.

CDR3 DNA: TGCGCCAGCAGCCGTCCGGCAGCGTTATCCTACAATGAGCAGTTCTTC. Amino acid sequence: CASSRPAALSYNEQFF. The rearrangement links TRBV4-1 to TRBJ2-1, with unresolved D. Deletions cut 4 bases from V and 1 base from J, with 14 bases between. This CDR3 has 16 amino acids. Germline V CDR1 and CDR2: MGHRA, YSYEKL.

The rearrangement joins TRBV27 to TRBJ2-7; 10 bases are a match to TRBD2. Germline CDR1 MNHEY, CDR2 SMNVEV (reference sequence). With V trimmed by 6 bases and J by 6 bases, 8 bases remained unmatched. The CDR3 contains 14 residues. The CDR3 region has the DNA TGTGCCAGCAGCCCAGCGGGAGGGTTGGGCGAGCAGTACTTC. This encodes CASSPAGGLGEQYF.

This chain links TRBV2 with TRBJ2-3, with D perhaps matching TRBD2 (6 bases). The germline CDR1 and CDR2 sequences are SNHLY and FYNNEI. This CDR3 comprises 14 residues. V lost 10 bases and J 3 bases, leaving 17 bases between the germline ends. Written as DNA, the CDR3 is TGTGCCACGTCGGACTACGCGGGAACAGATACGCAGTATTTT. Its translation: CATSDYAGTDTQYF.

CDR3 sequence reads: CASTLRGRSGANVLTF. For the CDR3, the DNA is TGTGCCAGCACCCTAAGGGGGAGATCTGGGGCCAACGTCCTGACTTTC. The V and J genes are TRBV28 and TRBJ2-6; D possibly corresponds to TRBD1 (6 bases). The V end was cut by 7 bases, the J end by 1 base, with 14 bases between. This CDR3 region has 16 residues. CDR1 is MDHEN and CDR2 is SYDVKM in the germline V gene.

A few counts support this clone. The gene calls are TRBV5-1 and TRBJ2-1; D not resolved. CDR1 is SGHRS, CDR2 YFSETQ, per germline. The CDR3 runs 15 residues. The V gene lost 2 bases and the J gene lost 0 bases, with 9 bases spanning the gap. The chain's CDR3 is CASSLDVSSYNEQFF. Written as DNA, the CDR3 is TGCGCCAGCAGCTTAGACGTAAGCTCCTACAATGAGCAGTTCTTC. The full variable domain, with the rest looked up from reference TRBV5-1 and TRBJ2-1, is KAGVTQTPRYLIKTRGQQVTLSCSPISGHRSVSWYQQTPGQGLQFLFEYFSETQRNKGNFPGRFSGRQFSNSRSEMNVSTLELGDSALYLCASSLDVSSYNEQFFGPGTRLTVL.

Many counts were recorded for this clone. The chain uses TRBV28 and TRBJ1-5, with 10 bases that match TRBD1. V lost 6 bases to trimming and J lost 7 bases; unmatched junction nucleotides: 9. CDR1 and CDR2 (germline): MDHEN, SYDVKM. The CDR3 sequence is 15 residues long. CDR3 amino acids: CASSQKGQGRQPQHF. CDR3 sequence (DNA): TGTGCCAGCAGCCAAAAGGGACAGGGGCGGCAGCCCCAGCATTTT.

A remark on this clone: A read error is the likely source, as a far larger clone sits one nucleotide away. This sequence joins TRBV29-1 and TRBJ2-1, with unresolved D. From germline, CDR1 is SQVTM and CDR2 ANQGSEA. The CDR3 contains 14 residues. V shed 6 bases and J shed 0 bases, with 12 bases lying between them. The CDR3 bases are TGCAGCGTGTCCGAATCAAGCTCCTACAATGAGCAGTTCTTC. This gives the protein CSVSESSSYNEQFF.

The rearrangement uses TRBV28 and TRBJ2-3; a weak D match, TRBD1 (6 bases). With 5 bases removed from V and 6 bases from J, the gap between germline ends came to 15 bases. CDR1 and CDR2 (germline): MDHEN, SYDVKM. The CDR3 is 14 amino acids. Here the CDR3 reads CASSGTPRADTQYF. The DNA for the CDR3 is TGTGCCAGCAGTGGGACACCCCGGGCGGATACGCAGTATTTT.

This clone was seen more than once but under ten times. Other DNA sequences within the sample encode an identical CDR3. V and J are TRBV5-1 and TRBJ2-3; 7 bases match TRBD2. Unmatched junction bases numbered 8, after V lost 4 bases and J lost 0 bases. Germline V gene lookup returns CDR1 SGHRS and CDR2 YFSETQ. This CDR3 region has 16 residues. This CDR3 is CASSLDSGLSTDTQYF. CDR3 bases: TGCGCCAGCAGCCTAGATAGCGGGCTCAGCACAGATACGCAGTATTTT.

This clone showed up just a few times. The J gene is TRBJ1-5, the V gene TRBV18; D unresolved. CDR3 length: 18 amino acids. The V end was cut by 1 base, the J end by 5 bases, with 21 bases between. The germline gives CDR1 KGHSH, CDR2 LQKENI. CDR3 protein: CASSPRPLRGGRDQPQHF. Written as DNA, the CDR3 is TGTGCCAGCTCACCACGCCCCCTCCGGGGAGGGCGCGATCAGCCCCAGCATTTT. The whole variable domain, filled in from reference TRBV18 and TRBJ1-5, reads NAGVMQNPRHLVRRRGQEARLRCSPMKGHSHVYWYRQLPEEGLKFMVYLQKENIIDESGMPKERFSAEFPKEGPSILRIQQVVRGDSAAYFCASSPRPLRGGRDQPQHFGDGTRLSIL.

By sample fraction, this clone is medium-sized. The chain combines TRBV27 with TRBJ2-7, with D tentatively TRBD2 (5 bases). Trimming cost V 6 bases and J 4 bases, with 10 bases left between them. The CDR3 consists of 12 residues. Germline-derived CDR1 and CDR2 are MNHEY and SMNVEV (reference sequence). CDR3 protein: CASSLTGYEQYF. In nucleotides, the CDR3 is TGTGCCAGCAGCTTAACGGGGTACGAGCAGTACTTC.

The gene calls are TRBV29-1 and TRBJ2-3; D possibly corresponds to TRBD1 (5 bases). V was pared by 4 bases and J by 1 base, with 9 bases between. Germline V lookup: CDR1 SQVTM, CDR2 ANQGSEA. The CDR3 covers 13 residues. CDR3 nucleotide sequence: TGCAGCGTTGGACAAGGGGGCACAGATACGCAGTATTTT. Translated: CSVGQGGTDTQYF.

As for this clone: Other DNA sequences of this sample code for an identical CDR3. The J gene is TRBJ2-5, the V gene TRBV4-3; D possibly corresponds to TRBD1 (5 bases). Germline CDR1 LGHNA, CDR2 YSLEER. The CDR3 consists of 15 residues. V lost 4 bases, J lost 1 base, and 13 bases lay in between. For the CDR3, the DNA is TGCGCCAGCAGCCGGATGTTGGGGCGCCAAGAGACCCAGTACTTC. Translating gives CASSRMLGRQETQYF.

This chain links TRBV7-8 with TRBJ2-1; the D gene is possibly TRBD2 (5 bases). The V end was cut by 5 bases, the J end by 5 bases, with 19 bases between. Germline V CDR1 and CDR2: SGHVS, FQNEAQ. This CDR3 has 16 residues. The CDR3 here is CASSPLETSGNNEQFF. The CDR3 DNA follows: TGTGCCAGCAGCCCACTTGAGACGTCGGGAAACAATGAGCAGTTCTTC.

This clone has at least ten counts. The chain's CDR3 is CASSLDSSRREQFF. CDR3 DNA: TGCGCCAGCAGCTTGGATAGTTCGCGGAGGGAGCAGTTCTTC. The rearrangement joins TRBV5-1 to TRBJ2-1, with D perhaps matching TRBD2 (5 bases). Deletions cut 0 bases from V and 10 bases from J, with 14 bases between. Germline CDR1 is SGHRS and CDR2 is YFSETQ. The CDR3 consists of 14 residues.

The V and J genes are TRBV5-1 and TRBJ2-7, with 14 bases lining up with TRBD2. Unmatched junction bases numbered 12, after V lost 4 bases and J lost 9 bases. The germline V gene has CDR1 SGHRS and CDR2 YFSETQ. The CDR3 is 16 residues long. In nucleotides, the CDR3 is TGCGCCAGCAGCCCCGGGACTAGCGGGGGCTCCAGGGGGCAGTACTTC. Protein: CASSPGTSGGSRGQYF.